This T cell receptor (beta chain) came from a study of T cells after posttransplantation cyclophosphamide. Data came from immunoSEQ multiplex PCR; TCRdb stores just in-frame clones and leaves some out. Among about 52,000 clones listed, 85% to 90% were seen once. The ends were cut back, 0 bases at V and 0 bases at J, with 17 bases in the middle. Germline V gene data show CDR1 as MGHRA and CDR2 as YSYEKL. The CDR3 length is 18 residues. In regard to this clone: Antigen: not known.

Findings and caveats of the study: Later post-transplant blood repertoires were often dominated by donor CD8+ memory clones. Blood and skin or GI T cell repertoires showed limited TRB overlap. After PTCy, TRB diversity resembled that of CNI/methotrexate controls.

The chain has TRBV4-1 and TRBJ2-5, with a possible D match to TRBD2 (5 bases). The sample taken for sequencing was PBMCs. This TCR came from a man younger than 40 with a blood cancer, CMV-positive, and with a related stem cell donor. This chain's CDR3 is CASSQDEGMGTHQETQYF. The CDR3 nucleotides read TGCGCCAGCAGCCAAGACGAGGGAATGGGTACCCACCAAGAGACCCAGTACTTC.